These T cell receptor beta chains were read from a single sample in a study of long-term antiretroviral therapy in people with HIV. Measured with immunoSEQ multiplex PCR; TCRdb has only the in-frame clones, and not every one. The sample holds tens of thousands of clones, roughly 84% seen once. This sample comprised unsorted PBMCs, obtained almost 6 years after starting antiretroviral therapy. The receptor set was obtained from a man younger than 40 with HIV. CDR3s include the opening cysteine and the closing phenylalanine or tryptophan. Fields, in order: CDR3 DNA, CDR3 protein, D gene, V gene, J gene, clone size. A D gene is named only where the DNA matches it firmly. Where a row states a size, it is once, few, many or the class of an expanded clone; other rows omit it.

CDR3nt: TGTGCCAGCAACAGGGGGCTGGGCGAGCAGTACTTC
CDR3aa: CASNRGLGEQYF
d_gene: TRBD1
v_gene: TRBV14
j_gene: TRBJ2-7
abundance: .

CDR3nt: TGCAGCGTTGAACGGCAAGTCAATGAGCAGTTCTTC
CDR3aa: CSVERQVNEQFF
d_gene: .
v_gene: TRBV29-1
j_gene: TRBJ2-1
abundance: .

CDR3nt: TGTGCCAGCAGCCGCGACCGGGGCCCCCTCCACTTT
CDR3aa: CASSRDRGPLHF
d_gene: .
v_gene: TRBV5-6
j_gene: TRBJ1-6
abundance: once

CDR3nt: TGTGCCAGCAGAGATACAGGGACCGGGGAGCTGTTTTTT
CDR3aa: CASRDTGTGELFF
d_gene: .
v_gene: TRBV7-7
j_gene: TRBJ2-2
abundance: .

CDR3nt: TGTGCCAGCAGCTTGGAGAGGACTAGCGGGGGGGCGGGAACCGGGGAGCTGTTTTTT
CDR3aa: CASSLERTSGGAGTGELFF
d_gene: TRBD2
v_gene: TRBV5-4
j_gene: TRBJ2-2
abundance: .

CDR3nt: TGTGCCAGCACTCCAGCCGGCCGGGATACGCAGTATTTT
CDR3aa: CASTPAGRDTQYF
d_gene: .
v_gene: TRBV6-6
j_gene: TRBJ2-3
abundance: .

CDR3nt: TGCAGCGTTGAAGGGGGAGGGTCCTACGAGCAGTACTTC
CDR3aa: CSVEGGGSYEQYF
d_gene: TRBD2
v_gene: TRBV29-1
j_gene: TRBJ2-7
abundance: .

CDR3nt: TGTGCCAGCAGCTCTGACCTGGGACTAGCGGAAGAGACCCAGTACTTC
CDR3aa: CASSSDLGLAEETQYF
d_gene: TRBD2
v_gene: TRBV7-9
j_gene: TRBJ2-5
abundance: .

CDR3nt: TGTGCCAGCAGCTTAGTTGCGTCATACGGGAATGAGCAGTTCTTC
CDR3aa: CASSLVASYGNEQFF
d_gene: .
v_gene: TRBV7-2
j_gene: TRBJ2-1
abundance: .

CDR3nt: TGTGCCATCAGTGGGACAGGGACAAGCTACGAGCAGTACTTC
CDR3aa: CAISGTGTSYEQYF
d_gene: TRBD1
v_gene: TRBV10-3
j_gene: TRBJ2-7
abundance: few

CDR3nt: TGTGCCAGCAAGCTCAGTCAGAGCAATCAGCCCCAGCATTTT
CDR3aa: CASKLSQSNQPQHF
d_gene: .
v_gene: TRBV28
j_gene: TRBJ1-5
abundance: few

CDR3nt: TGTGCCAGCAGCTTAGCGGGGCAGAGCACTGAAGCTTTCTTT
CDR3aa: CASSLAGQSTEAFF
d_gene: .
v_gene: TRBV7-9
j_gene: TRBJ1-1
abundance: .

CDR3nt: TGTGCCAGTAGCTCACCCGGGACAGGGGGAGGCTACGAGCAGTACTTC
CDR3aa: CASSSPGTGGGYEQYF
d_gene: TRBD1
v_gene: TRBV19
j_gene: TRBJ2-7
abundance: .

CDR3nt: TGTGCCAGCAGTCCGCGGACAGAAATGAGCTCCTATAATTCACCCCTCCACTTT
CDR3aa: CASSPRTEMSSYNSPLHF
d_gene: .
v_gene: TRBV27
j_gene: TRBJ1-6
abundance: .

CDR3nt: TGTGCCAGCAGCTTAAGCACCGGGACTTCTGGGTTACGGGAGCAGTTCTTC
CDR3aa: CASSLSTGTSGLREQFF
d_gene: .
v_gene: TRBV7-8
j_gene: TRBJ2-1
abundance: .

CDR3nt: TGTGCCAGCAGAGGACTAGCGGGAGTGTTCAATGAGCAGTTCTTC
CDR3aa: CASRGLAGVFNEQFF
d_gene: TRBD2
v_gene: TRBV2
j_gene: TRBJ2-1
abundance: .

CDR3nt: TGTGCCAGCAGCTTAGGACAGGCAACTAATGAAAAACTGTTTTTT
CDR3aa: CASSLGQATNEKLFF
d_gene: .
v_gene: TRBV11-2
j_gene: TRBJ1-4
abundance: .

CDR3nt: TGTGCCAGCAGCTCCCCAGGTACTAGCTCCTACGAGCAGTACTTC
CDR3aa: CASSSPGTSSYEQYF
d_gene: .
v_gene: TRBV5-4
j_gene: TRBJ2-7
abundance: .

CDR3nt: TGTGCCAGCAGTTTAGGGCTAGCGGGAGTCCACGAGCAGTACTTC
CDR3aa: CASSLGLAGVHEQYF
d_gene: TRBD2
v_gene: TRBV28
j_gene: TRBJ2-7
abundance: .

CDR3nt: TGTGCCAGCAGCTACCCACCGGGAGCGGGGGGGCGAAATGAGCAGTTCTTC
CDR3aa: CASSYPPGAGGRNEQFF
d_gene: TRBD2
v_gene: TRBV7-8
j_gene: TRBJ2-1
abundance: .

CDR3nt: TGTGCCAGCAGTCCCTTTGGGCAGAGTAATGAAAAACTGTTTTTT
CDR3aa: CASSPFGQSNEKLFF
d_gene: .
v_gene: TRBV28
j_gene: TRBJ1-4
abundance: .

CDR3nt: TGCAGCGTTGAAGTGGGGACAGGGAGGGCCTTGGGCACTGAAGCTTTCTTT
CDR3aa: CSVEVGTGRALGTEAFF
d_gene: TRBD1
v_gene: TRBV29-1
j_gene: TRBJ1-1
abundance: .